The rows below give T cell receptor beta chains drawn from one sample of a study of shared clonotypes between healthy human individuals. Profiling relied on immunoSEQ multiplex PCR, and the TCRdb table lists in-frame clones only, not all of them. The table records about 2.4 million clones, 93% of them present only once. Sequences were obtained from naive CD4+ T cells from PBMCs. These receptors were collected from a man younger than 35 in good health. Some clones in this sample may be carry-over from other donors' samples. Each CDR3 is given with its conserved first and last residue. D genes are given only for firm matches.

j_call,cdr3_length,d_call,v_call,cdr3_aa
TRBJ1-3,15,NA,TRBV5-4,CASSSDRNSGNTIYF
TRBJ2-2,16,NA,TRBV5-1,CASSPGSGKNTGELFF
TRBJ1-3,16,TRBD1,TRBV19,CASSMDRPFSGNTIYF
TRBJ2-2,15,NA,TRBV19,CASSIVLSNTGELFF
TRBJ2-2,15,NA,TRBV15,CATSSRTTRTGELFF
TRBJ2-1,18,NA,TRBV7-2,CASSYLNQGLGSYNEQFF
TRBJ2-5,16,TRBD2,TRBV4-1,CASSPSRVAGEETQYF
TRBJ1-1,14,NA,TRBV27,CASSFLGGETEAFF
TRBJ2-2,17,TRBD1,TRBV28,CASSTGQGPPWGGELFF
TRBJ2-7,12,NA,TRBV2,CASRGPMTVAYF
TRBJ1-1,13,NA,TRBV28,CASSWGGGTEAFF
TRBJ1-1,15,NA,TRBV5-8,CASRLRQRKDTEAFF
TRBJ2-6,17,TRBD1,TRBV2,CASSRGTGGAGANVLTF
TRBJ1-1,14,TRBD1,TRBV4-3,CASSRDRGGTEAFF
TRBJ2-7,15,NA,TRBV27,CASTPRYGSSYEQYF
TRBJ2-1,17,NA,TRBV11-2,CASSLGGSGLANNEQFF
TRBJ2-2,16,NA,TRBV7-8,CASSMIQGGGTGELFF